This T cell receptor beta chain was identified during a study of blood T cell repertoires in COVID-19. This CDR3 comprises 14 residues. CDR1 is SGHVS, CDR2 FQNEAQ, per germline. Trimming cost V 5 bases and J 14 bases; bases outside gene matches: 14. This table comes from immunoSEQ multiplex PCR, and its TCRdb copy is limited to in-frame clones, with some not included. The sample carries around 130,000 clones, 82% recorded once. Sequencing was performed on peripheral blood. This clonotype was obtained from a woman of 80 years or more with acute or convalescent COVID-19. The chain combines TRBV7-8 with TRBJ2-3; 9 bases fit TRBD1. The CDR3 is CASSHRDRALPGYF. The CDR3 region has the DNA TGTGCCAGCAGCCACCGGGACAGGGCGCTTCCGGGGTATTTT.